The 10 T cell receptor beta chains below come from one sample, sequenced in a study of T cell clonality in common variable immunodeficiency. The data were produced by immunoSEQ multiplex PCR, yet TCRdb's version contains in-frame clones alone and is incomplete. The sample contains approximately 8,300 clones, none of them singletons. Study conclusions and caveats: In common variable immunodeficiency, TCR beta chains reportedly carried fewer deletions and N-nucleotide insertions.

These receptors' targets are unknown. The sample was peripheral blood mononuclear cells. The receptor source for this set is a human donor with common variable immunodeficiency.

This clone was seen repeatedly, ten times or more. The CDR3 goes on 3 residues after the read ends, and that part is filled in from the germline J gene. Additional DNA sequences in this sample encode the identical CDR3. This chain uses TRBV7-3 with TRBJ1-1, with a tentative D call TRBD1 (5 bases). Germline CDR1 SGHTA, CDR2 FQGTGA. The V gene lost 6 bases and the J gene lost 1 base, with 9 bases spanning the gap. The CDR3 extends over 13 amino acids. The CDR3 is CASSSGGNTEAFF. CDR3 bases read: TGTGCCAGCAGTTCCGGGGGGAACACTGAA.

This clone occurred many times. The sequenced CDR3 bases are TGCAGCGTTGCTTTCGAGACC. Residues: CSVAFET. The entire CDR3 sequence reads CSVAFETQYF. The chain uses TRBV29-1 and TRBJ2-5; D gene unclear. The read terminates 3 residues ahead of where the CDR3 ends, so the germline J gene completes it. The CDR3 totals 10 residues. Trimming pared 4 bases from V and 5 bases from J, leaving 5 bases between. Germline-derived CDR1 and CDR2 are SQVTM and ANQGSEA.

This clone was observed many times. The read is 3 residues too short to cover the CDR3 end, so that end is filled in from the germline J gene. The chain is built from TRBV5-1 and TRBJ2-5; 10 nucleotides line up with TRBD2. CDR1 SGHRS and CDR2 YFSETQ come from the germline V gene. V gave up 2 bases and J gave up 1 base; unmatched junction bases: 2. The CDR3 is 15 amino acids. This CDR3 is CASSFSGGVQETQYF. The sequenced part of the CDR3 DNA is TGCGCCAGCAGCTTCAGCGGGGGGGTCCAAGAGACC.

CDR3 loop: CASRRDRAVQYF. The sequenced part of the CDR3 DNA is TGTGCCAGCAGGCGAGACAGGGCTGTT. The chain is built from TRBV7-2 and TRBJ2-4; 7 nucleotides match TRBD1. The sequence runs out 3 residues before the end of the CDR3; the remainder is reconstructed from the germline J gene. This CDR3 has 12 residues. The germline gives CDR1 SGHTA, CDR2 FQGNSA.

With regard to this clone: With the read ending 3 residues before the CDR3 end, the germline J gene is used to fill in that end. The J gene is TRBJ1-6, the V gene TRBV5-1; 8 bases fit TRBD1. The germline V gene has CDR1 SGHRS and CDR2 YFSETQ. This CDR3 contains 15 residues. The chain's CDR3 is CASRSGTGSKSTLHF. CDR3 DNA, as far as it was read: TGCGCCAGCAGGTCCGGGACAGGCTCTAAGTCAACC.

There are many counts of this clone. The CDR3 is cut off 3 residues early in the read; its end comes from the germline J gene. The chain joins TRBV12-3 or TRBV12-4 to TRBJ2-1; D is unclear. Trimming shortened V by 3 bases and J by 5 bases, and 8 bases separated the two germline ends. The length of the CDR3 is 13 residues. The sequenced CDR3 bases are TGTGCCAGCAGTTTGTTACTTAACAATGAG. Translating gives CASSLLLNNE. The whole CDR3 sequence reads CASSLLLNNEQFF.

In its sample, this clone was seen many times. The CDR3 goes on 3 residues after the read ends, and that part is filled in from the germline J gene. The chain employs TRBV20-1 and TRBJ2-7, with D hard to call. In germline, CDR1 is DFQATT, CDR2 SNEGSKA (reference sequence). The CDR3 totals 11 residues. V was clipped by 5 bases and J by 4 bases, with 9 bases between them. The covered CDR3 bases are TGCAGTGCTGGTCAGATTTACGAG. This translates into CSAGQIYE. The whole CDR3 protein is CSAGQIYEQYF.

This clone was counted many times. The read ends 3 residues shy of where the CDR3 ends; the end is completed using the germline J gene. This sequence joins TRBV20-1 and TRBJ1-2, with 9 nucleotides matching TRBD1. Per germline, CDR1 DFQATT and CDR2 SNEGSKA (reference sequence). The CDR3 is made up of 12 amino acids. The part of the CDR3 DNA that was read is TGCAGTGCACGGGACAGGGTCTACGGC. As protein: CSARDRVYG. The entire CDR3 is CSARDRVYGYTF.

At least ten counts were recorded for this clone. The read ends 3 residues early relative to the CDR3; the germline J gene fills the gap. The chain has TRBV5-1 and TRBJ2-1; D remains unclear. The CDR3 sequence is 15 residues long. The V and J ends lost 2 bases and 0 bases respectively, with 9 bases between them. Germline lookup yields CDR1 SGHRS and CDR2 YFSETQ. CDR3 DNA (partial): TGCGCCAGCAGCTTCGCCAGGAGCTCCTACAATGAG. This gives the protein CASSFARSSYNE. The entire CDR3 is CASSFARSSYNEQFF.

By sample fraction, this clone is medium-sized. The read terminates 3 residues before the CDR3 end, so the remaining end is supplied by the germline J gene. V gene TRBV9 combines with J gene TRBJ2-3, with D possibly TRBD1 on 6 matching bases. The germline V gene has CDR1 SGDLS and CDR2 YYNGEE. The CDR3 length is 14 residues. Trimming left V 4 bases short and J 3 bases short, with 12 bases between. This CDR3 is CASSTQGPTDTQYF. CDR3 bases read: TGTGCCAGCAGCACCCAGGGGCCAACAGATACG. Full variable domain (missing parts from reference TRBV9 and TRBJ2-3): DSGVTQTPKHLITATGQRVTLRCSPRSGDLSVYWYQQSLDQGLQFLIQYYNGEERAKGNILERFSAQQFPDLHSELNLSSLELGDSALYFCASSTQGPTDTQYFGPGTRLTVL.